Shown below are 19 T cell receptor beta chains from a single sample sequenced in a study of blood T cell repertoires in COVID-19. Assay: immunoSEQ multiplex PCR; the TCRdb copy retains only in-frame clones and omits some. The table records roughly 150,000 clones, 88% of them present only once. Sequenced sample: peripheral blood. All receptors derive from a woman in her 70s with acute or convalescent COVID-19.

The chain couples TRBV2 to TRBJ1-2, with TRBD1 matching over 9 bases. With V trimmed by 11 bases and J by 4 bases, 5 bases remained unmatched. CDR3 length: 12 amino acids. Germline values: CDR1 SNHLY, CDR2 FYNNEI. CDR3 in DNA: TGTGCCGGGGGGGGACAGGGCTATGGCTACACCTTC. This sequence encodes CAGGGQGYGYTF.

This rearrangement joins TRBV4-2 to TRBJ2-1; 9 nucleotides agree with TRBD1. CDR3 length: 16 amino acids. With 0 bases clipped from V and 1 base from J, the junction kept 1 base outside the gene matches. Germline loops: CDR1 LGHNA, CDR2 YNFKEQ. CDR3 DNA: TGTGCCAGCAGCCAAGACGGACAGGGGTCCTACAATGAGCAGTTCTTC. This codes for CASSQDGQGSYNEQFF.

This CDR3 reads CASSLWRGRSTEAFF. DNA of the CDR3: TGTGCCAGCAGCTTATGGAGGGGGCGAAGCACTGAAGCTTTCTTT. J is TRBJ1-1 and V is TRBV11-2, with TRBD1 identical over 7 bases. V shed 2 bases, J shed 4 bases, and the junction held 7 bases outside the gene matches. Germline V gene sequence: CDR1 SGHAT, CDR2 FQNNGV. The CDR3 runs to 15 residues. The full variable domain, in which reference TRBV11-2 and TRBJ1-1 provide the parts outside the CDR3, is EAGVAQSPRYKIIEKRQSVAFWCNPISGHATLYWYQQILGQGPKLLIQFQNNGVVDDSQLPKDRFSAERLKGVDSTLKIQPAKLEDSAVYLCASSLWRGRSTEAFFGQGTRLTVV.

The chain combines TRBV28 with TRBJ1-5, with 7 positions matching TRBD1. Looked up from germline, CDR1 is MDHEN and CDR2 is SYDVKM. Germline trimming cut 6 bases from V and 4 bases from J; bases unmatched to any gene: 15. This CDR3 has 17 residues. The CDR3 loop reads CASRLQAWTGGNQPQHF. Here the CDR3 DNA reads TGTGCCAGCAGACTACAGGCGTGGACAGGTGGGAATCAGCCCCAGCATTTT.

This sequence joins TRBV5-8 and TRBJ2-1; 11 bases align to TRBD2. The junction had 5 bases not matched to a gene; V was cut back by 2 bases and J by 7 bases. The germline CDR1 and CDR2 sequences are SGHTS and YDEGEE. The CDR3 is made up of 15 amino acids. The CDR3 DNA follows: TGTGCCAGCAGCTTCCTTAGCGGGGGGGGGAATGAGCAGTTCTTC. Translated, it gives CASSFLSGGGNEQFF. The full variable domain, in which reference TRBV5-8 and TRBJ2-1 provide the parts outside the CDR3, is EAGVTQSPTHLIKTRGQQATLRCSPISGHTSVYWYQQALGLGLQFLLWYDEGEERNRGNFPPRFSGRQFPNYSSELNVNALELEDSALYLCASSFLSGGGNEQFFGPGTRLTVL.

The V gene is TRBV10-3, the J gene TRBJ1-6, with a tentative D call TRBD1 (5 bases). The germline gives CDR1 ENHRY, CDR2 SYGVKD. This CDR3 contains 18 residues. Trimming took 6 bases from V and 10 from J, leaving 28 bases between them. CDR3 region: CAISAGTGFTNSGSPLHF. CDR3 coding DNA: TGTGCCATCAGCGCCGGAACAGGTTTCACCAACTCCGGGTCACCCCTCCACTTT.

The chain is built from TRBV7-9 and TRBJ2-5; TRBD1 is a possible D gene (6 bases). Germline CDR1 is SEHNR and CDR2 is FQNEAQ (reference sequence). Trimming took off 5 bases at V and 5 bases at J, with 15 bases between the two ends. CDR3 length: 14 residues. As DNA, the CDR3 is TGTGCCAGCAGCCAACAAACAGGGATGGAGACCCAGTACTTC. Translation gives CASSQQTGMETQYF.

V usage is TRBV15 and J usage is TRBJ2-5; TRBD2 is a possible D gene (6 bases). The CDR3 is 14 residues long. From germline, CDR1 is LNHNV and CDR2 YYDKDF (reference sequence). Between the trimmed V and J ends, which lost 1 base and 5 bases, there was a span of 11 bases. The chain's CDR3 is CATSRGGGPETQYF. In DNA, the CDR3 is TGTGCCACCAGCAGAGGAGGAGGGCCGGAGACCCAGTACTTC.

The chain employs TRBV3-1 (or the pseudogene TRBV3-2) and TRBJ2-1; 12 bases match TRBD2. From germline, CDR1 is LGHDT and CDR2 YNNKEL (reference sequence). The junction had 1 base not matched to a gene; V was cut back by 9 bases and J by 4 bases. The CDR3 runs to 13 residues. The CDR3 DNA reads as TGTGCCAGTGGACTAGCGGGGTACAATGAGCAGTTCTTC. Encoded protein: CASGLAGYNEQFF.

The rearrangement uses TRBV11-1 and TRBJ1-6, with D perhaps TRBD1 (6 bases). CDR1 is SGHAT and CDR2 is FQDESV in the germline V gene (reference sequence). Trimming removed 1 base from V and 7 bases from J, with 11 bases in between. CDR3 length: 15 residues. The CDR3 here is CASSLEQGLNSPLHF. Written as DNA, the CDR3 is TGTGCCAGCAGCTTAGAACAGGGATTGAATTCACCCCTCCACTTT.

This clone was detected only once. The rearrangement uses TRBV27 and TRBJ1-6, with TRBD1 matching over 10 bases. CDR1 is MNHEY, CDR2 SMNVEV, per germline (reference sequence). The CDR3 spans 14 residues. The junction had 2 bases not matched to a gene; V was cut back by 6 bases and J by 6 bases. CDR3 in DNA: TGTGCCAGCAGCCGGACAGGGGGTAATTCACCCCTCCACTTT. Its protein product is CASSRTGGNSPLHF.

The genes are TRBV5-1 and TRBJ1-2; TRBD1 matches 8 bases. CDR1 SGHRS and CDR2 YFSETQ come from the germline V gene. This CDR3 has 16 residues. Trimming at V came to 0 bases and at J to 4 bases, leaving 8 bases not matched to a gene. The CDR3 reads CASSLAGAQGAYGYTF. The CDR3, as DNA: TGCGCCAGCAGCTTGGCAGGGGCTCAGGGGGCCTATGGCTACACCTTC. The full variable domain, completed using reference TRBV5-1 and TRBJ1-2, is KAGVTQTPRYLIKTRGQQVTLSCSPISGHRSVSWYQQTPGQGLQFLFEYFSETQRNKGNFPGRFSGRQFSNSRSEMNVSTLELGDSALYLCASSLAGAQGAYGYTFGSGTRLTVV.

This clone was counted only a few times. The J gene is TRBJ2-1, the V gene TRBV4-2; 10 bases align to TRBD1. The V gene's germline CDR1 is LGHNA and CDR2 YNFKEQ. After removal of 4 bases from V and 3 bases from J, the junction contained 6 bases not matched to a gene. This CDR3 region has 16 residues. The CDR3 region has the DNA TGTGCCAGCAGCCCCGGGGGGACAGGGGTCTACAATGAGCAGTTCTTC. This codes for CASSPGGTGVYNEQFF.

This chain links TRBV19 with TRBJ1-6; 10 nucleotides line up with TRBD1. The CDR3 contains 19 residues. J was trimmed by 4 bases and V by 7 bases; bases with no gene match: 16. CDR1 is LNHDA and CDR2 is SQIVND in the germline V gene (reference sequence). In DNA form, the CDR3 reads TGTGCCAGTACCCGGAGTGGGACAGGGGTCCGCTCTTATAATTCACCCCTCCACTTT. This encodes CASTRSGTGVRSYNSPLHF.

This clone has a single count. This rearrangement joins TRBV5-1 to TRBJ2-7; TRBD2 matches 10 bases. Trimming at V came to 4 bases and at J to 3 bases, leaving 16 bases not matched to a gene. The CDR3 contains 18 residues. Germline loops: CDR1 SGHRS, CDR2 YFSETQ. CDR3 loop: CASSATVAGGLIFYEQYF. The CDR3 DNA follows: TGCGCCAGCAGCGCTACGGTAGCGGGGGGCCTAATATTCTACGAGCAGTACTTC.

The chain combines TRBV6-1 with TRBJ2-3; TRBD2 matches 9 bases. The CDR3 is made up of 13 amino acids. The germline gives CDR1 MNHNS, CDR2 SASEGT. V lost 3 bases to trimming and J lost 7 bases; unmatched junction nucleotides: 2. The CDR3 protein is CASSDLAGYTQYF. The CDR3 region has the DNA TGTGCCAGCAGTGACCTAGCGGGGTATACGCAGTATTTT.

The chain links TRBV7-8 to TRBJ2-2, with D tentatively TRBD2 (6 bases). Trimming removed 7 bases at V and 6 bases at J, with 12 bases between. This CDR3 comprises 13 residues. CDR1 is SGHVS, CDR2 FQNEAQ, per germline. The CDR3 here is CASIGTESGELFF. The CDR3, as DNA: TGTGCCAGCATCGGGACTGAGTCCGGGGAGCTGTTTTTT.

This chain joins TRBV5-1 and TRBJ2-1; TRBD1 matches at 8 bases. CDR1 is SGHRS, CDR2 YFSETQ, per germline. The CDR3 totals 15 residues. The V and J ends lost 0 bases and 7 bases, in that order; junction bases with no gene match: 6. The CDR3 here is CASSLGTGGKNEQFF. CDR3 nucleotides: TGCGCCAGCAGCTTGGGAACAGGGGGTAAGAATGAGCAGTTCTTC.

The chain employs TRBV4-1 and TRBJ2-7, with 8 bases lining up with TRBD1. J was trimmed by 4 bases and V by 4 bases; bases with no gene match: 9. Germline V gene lookup returns CDR1 MGHRA and CDR2 YSYEKL. CDR3 length equals 15 residues. The CDR3 nucleotides read TGCGCCAGCAGCCTCGGGACAGGAGGGCAGTACGAGCAGTACGTC. It yields the protein CASSLGTGGQYEQYV.